This T cell receptor (beta chain) was sequenced during a study of blood T cells in healthy people across ages. Study-wide results and caveats: Roughly linearly, TCR beta diversity per million T cells fell as age increased.

The authors ran a second PCR of roughly 6 to 12 cycles using a sample-barcoded 5' primer and a J-beta primer mix. One entry per CDR3 protein results from TCRdb running MiXCR on the 5' RACE reads. The sample carries fewer than 750,000 distinct CDR3 sequences, roughly 43% recorded once. This clonotype was counted between two and nine times. Its target is unknown. At one end the junction does not follow the germline gene, possibly because of a read error. The length of the CDR3 is 15 residues. Germline V gives CDR1 SQVTM, CDR2 ANQGSEA. The V call is TRBV29-1, the J call TRBJ1-2; D not certain. The specimen sequenced was blood. This TCR derives from an elderly man in good health. CDR3 in amino acids: CSAEEGGQLPYGYTF. The CDR3 DNA reads TGCAGCGCTGAAGAGGGCGGGCAATTACCCTATGGCTACACCTTC.